This T cell receptor beta chain was found in a study of identical twins. Study conclusions and caveats: Beta out-of-frame twin sharing showed a weaker excess. Out-of-frame alpha sequences common to twins exhibited an excess of low generation probability.

Addition of a universal primer site occurred through template switching, and cDNA carried unique molecular identifiers. TCRdb reanalysed the 5' RACE reads using MiXCR and keeps one entry per CDR3 protein. The table records 550,000 to 800,000 distinct CDR3 sequences, about 7% of them present only once. With regard to this clonotype: Its antigen remains unknown.

Another study also made use of these data, one on yellow fever vaccine responses in identical twins. That publication notes: Among the twins, the vaccine T cell response reportedly seemed partly convergent and partly personalized.

The TCR comes from a woman aged 18-29 years in good health. Sequencing input: PBMCs.

The CDR3 bases are TGTGCCAGCAGTGAAGACAGCCTCCCCGGCGTGACGGATGAGATCACTGAAGCTTTCTTT. This sequence encodes CASSEDSLPGVTDEITEAFF. The chain has TRBV2 and TRBJ1-1, with D uncertain. The CDR3 runs to 20 residues. V lost 1 base to trimming and J lost 4 bases, with 28 bases between them. In germline, CDR1 is SNHLY, CDR2 FYNNEI.